One sample yielded the 29 T cell receptor beta chains listed below, sequenced in a study of regulatory T cells in long-lasting Graves disease. Time point indicated: persistent/refractory GD, antithyroid drugs over 5 years with positive TRAb. Isolated PBMC RNA provided the starting material for the TCR library. For TCR beta, libraries came from iRepertoire HTBI primers and Arm-PCR of CDR3 regions. TCRdb reprocessed the multiplex PCR reads via MiXCR and lists one record per CDR3 protein. The sample contains approximately 360,000 distinct CDR3 sequences, roughly 24% of which appear only once. The material was peripheral blood mononuclear cells (PBMCs), obtained when the disease was refractory, from a patient treated with antithyroid drugs. These receptors all come from a woman aged 35 to 49 with Graves disease.

In this sample, this clonotype turned up many times. The genes are TRBV19 and TRBJ2-5; D gene ambiguous. Germline CDR1 is LNHDA and CDR2 is SQIVND (reference sequence). Trimming pared 3 bases from V and 4 bases from J, leaving 3 bases between. The CDR3 is 11 amino acids. The CDR3 loop reads CASSMGETQYF. The CDR3 DNA follows: TGTGCCAGTAGTATGGGAGAGACCCAGTACTTC.

CDR3 amino acids: CASSLYKGNTEAFF. CDR3 nucleotides: TGTGCCAGCAGTCTATACAAGGGTAACACTGAAGCTTTCTTT. This rearrangement joins TRBV27 to TRBJ1-1; D is ambiguous. The CDR3 spans 14 residues. The germline V gene encodes CDR1 MNHEY and CDR2 SMNVEV (reference sequence). Deletions cut 5 bases from V and 2 bases from J, with 12 bases between.

The sample holds a few counts of this clonotype. The junction departs from the called germline gene at one end, perhaps through a read error. The chain combines TRBV27 with TRBJ1-1, with D perhaps matching TRBD1 (5 bases). The CDR3 runs to 13 residues. Germline V gene lookup returns CDR1 MNHEY and CDR2 SMNVEV (reference sequence). CDR3 sequence: CATRGISGTEALF. As DNA, the CDR3 is TGTGCCACCCGGGGCATTTCGGGCACTGAAGCTCTCTTT.

V gene TRBV5-4 combines with J gene TRBJ2-7; no reliable D call. With 0 bases removed from V and 7 bases from J, the gap between germline ends came to 14 bases. CDR3 length equals 14 residues. CDR1 is SGHNT, CDR2 YYREEE, per germline (reference sequence). The CDR3 reads CASSLGLGEREQYF. The CDR3 DNA reads as TGTGCCAGCAGCTTGGGGCTAGGAGAAAGGGAGCAGTACTTC.

This clonotype has at least ten counts. The V gene is TRBV6-1, the J gene TRBJ1-6; no clear D. Trimming cost V 5 bases and J 5 bases, with 4 bases left between them. Germline V gives CDR1 MNHNS, CDR2 SASEGT. This CDR3 has 12 residues. The CDR3 sequence: CASSRHNSPLHF. CDR3 nucleotides: TGTGCCAGCAGTCGCCATAATTCACCCCTCCACTTT.

This clonotype has ten or more counts. CDR3 in amino acids: CAWSGYNAEAFF. CDR3 nucleotide sequence: TGTGCCTGGAGTGGTTACAATGCCGAAGCTTTCTTT. The genes are TRBV30 and TRBJ1-1; no definite D call. The length of the CDR3 is 12 residues. Trimming left V 1 base short and J 8 bases short, with 11 bases between. From germline, CDR1 is GTSNPN and CDR2 SVGIG (reference sequence).

In this sample, this clonotype turned up many times. The chain employs TRBV12-3 or TRBV12-4 and TRBJ1-1, with D possibly being TRBD1 (5 bases). V dropped 6 bases and J dropped 0 bases, with 20 bases sitting between them. The CDR3 spans 17 residues. CDR3 DNA: TGTGCCAGCAGCCGGGGGTTATCGGGTATCATGAACACTGAAGCTTTCTTT. This translates into CASSRGLSGIMNTEAFF.

V usage is TRBV20-1 and J usage is TRBJ2-7; possible D gene TRBD1, 6 bases. Per germline, CDR1 DFQATT and CDR2 SNEGSKA (reference sequence). V lost 7 bases, J lost 6 bases, and 13 bases lay in between. The CDR3 has 11 amino acids. CDR3: CSVLRDTEQYF. The CDR3 region has the DNA TGCAGTGTTCTCCGGGACACCGAGCAGTACTTC.

The chain combines TRBV6-1 with TRBJ1-3; tentatively, D is TRBD1 (5 bases). The CDR3 has 17 amino acids. Germline-derived CDR1 and CDR2 are MNHNS and SASEGT. V dropped 2 bases and J dropped 0 bases, with 14 bases sitting between them. CDR3 nucleotides: TGTGCCAGCAGTGAATTTCTGCCAGGGAGCTCTGGAAACACCATATATTTT. This translates into CASSEFLPGSSGNTIYF.

This clonotype was recorded a few times. J is TRBJ1-1 and V is TRBV15, with a possible D match to TRBD1 (5 bases). Germline-derived CDR1 and CDR2 are LNHNV and YYDKDF (reference sequence). V shed 7 bases and J shed 0 bases, with 15 bases lying between them. The CDR3 is 15 residues long. In nucleotides, the CDR3 is TGTGCCACCACCCTGGGGGGGAGGATGAACACTGAAGCTTTCTTT. It encodes CATTLGGRMNTEAFF.

The V call is TRBV5-5, the J call TRBJ1-2; D remains ambiguous. V gave up 4 bases and J gave up 4 bases, with 14 bases separating them. CDR1 SGHKS and CDR2 YYEKEE come from the germline V gene (reference sequence). The CDR3 is made up of 14 amino acids. CDR3 bases: TGTGCCAGCAGCCCATACCAGAGGGCCTATGGCTACACCTTC. Its protein product is CASSPYQRAYGYTF.

This chain links TRBV19 with TRBJ1-1, with D hard to call. This CDR3 contains 15 residues. In germline, CDR1 is LNHDA, CDR2 SQIVND (reference sequence). Trimming pared 4 bases from V and 1 base from J, leaving 13 bases between. CDR3 DNA: TGTGCCAGTAGTAGATCGGCCGGCTGGAACACTGAAGCTTTCTTT. Encoded protein: CASSRSAGWNTEAFF.

This clonotype came up many times. The gene calls are TRBV12-3 or TRBV12-4 and TRBJ2-7; weak D call: TRBD1 (6 bases). This CDR3 has 14 amino acids. V lost 2 bases and J 3 bases, leaving 11 bases between the germline ends. In nucleotides, the CDR3 is TGTGCCAGCAGTTTAAGGACACAGGGCTACGAGCAGTACTTC. It codes for CASSLRTQGYEQYF.

This clonotype was recorded many times. This sequence joins TRBV15 and TRBJ2-2, with a weak D call TRBD1 (6 bases). CDR3 size: 11 residues. Germline CDR1 reads LNHNV; CDR2 reads YYDKDF (reference sequence). Deletions cut 11 bases from V and 5 bases from J, with 9 bases between. CDR3 bases: TGTGCCGCCACAGGGACCGGGGAGCTGTTTTTT. Protein: CAATGTGELFF.

The sample holds many counts of this clonotype. The chain recombines TRBV6-1 with TRBJ1-5; D is undetermined. Germline CDR1 is MNHNS and CDR2 is SASEGT. CDR3 length: 13 amino acids. Trimming took 6 bases from V and 4 from J, leaving 10 bases between them. The CDR3, as DNA: TGTGCCAGCAGACGCAAGGGTAATCAGCCCCAGCATTTT. This gives the protein CASRRKGNQPQHF.

This clonotype was seen at least ten times. J is TRBJ2-7 and V is TRBV28, with 7 bases aligning to TRBD2. The junction had 4 bases not matched to a gene; V was cut back by 5 bases and J by 3 bases. The CDR3 totals 13 residues. CDR1 and CDR2 from the germline V gene are MDHEN and SYDVKM. The CDR3, as DNA: TGTGCCAGCAGTCTACCTAGCGGCTACGAGCAGTACTTC. Amino acid sequence: CASSLPSGYEQYF.

There are a few counts of this clonotype. This sequence joins TRBV27 and TRBJ2-7; D remains ambiguous. Germline V CDR1 and CDR2: MNHEY, SMNVEV (reference sequence). V lost 5 bases, J lost 0 bases, and 11 bases lay in between. The CDR3 contains 14 residues. The CDR3 nucleotides are TGTGCCAGCAGTCTCAGGTCTAGCTCCTACGAGCAGTACTTC. It yields the protein CASSLRSSSYEQYF.

This clonotype was seen ten or more times. The chain combines TRBV29-1 with TRBJ2-5; D may correspond to TRBD1 or TRBD2 (5 bases each). CDR1 and CDR2 from the germline V gene are SQVTM and ANQGSEA. Trimming pared 6 bases from V and 5 bases from J, leaving 25 bases between. This CDR3 spans 16 amino acids. This chain's CDR3 is CSVGTRIPTNVETQYF. Here the CDR3 DNA reads TGCAGCGTCGGGACCAGGATCCCCACCAATGTGGAGACCCAGTACTTC.

The J gene is TRBJ2-7, the V gene TRBV6-5; TRBD1 matches 10 bases. With V trimmed by 0 bases and J by 9 bases, 11 bases remained unmatched. Per germline, CDR1 MNHEY and CDR2 SVGAGI. The CDR3 runs to 16 residues. The CDR3 sequence: CASSYSWGTGVLRQYF. In DNA form, the CDR3 reads TGTGCCAGCAGTTACTCGTGGGGGACAGGGGTATTGAGGCAGTACTTC.

A remark on this clonotype: This likely reflects a read error, since a far larger clone is one base away. The V gene is TRBV11-2, the J gene TRBJ1-1; weak D call: TRBD1 (5 bases). CDR1 SGHAT and CDR2 FQNNGV come from the germline V gene. This CDR3 contains 12 residues. CDR3 in amino acids: CAGSRDNTEAFF. The CDR3 DNA is TGTGCCGGCAGCCGGGACAACACTGAAGCTTTCTTT.

This clonotype was recorded many times. The gene calls are TRBV2 and TRBJ2-7; 9 positions agree with TRBD1. CDR3 length equals 19 residues. The V gene's germline CDR1 is SNHLY and CDR2 FYNNEI. V shed 2 bases, J shed 3 bases, and the junction held 17 bases outside the gene matches. The CDR3 region is CASSEKTGTGYLNSYEQYF. DNA of the CDR3: TGTGCCAGCAGTGAAAAAACCGGGACAGGGTACCTAAACAGCTACGAGCAGTACTTC.

The chain combines TRBV7-9 with TRBJ2-7; a weak D match, TRBD2 (7 bases). Germline V CDR1 and CDR2: SEHNR, FQNEAQ (reference sequence). V lost 0 bases to trimming and J lost 1 base, with 13 bases between them. This CDR3 region has 16 residues. In nucleotides, the CDR3 is TGTGCCAGCAGCTTAGCAGGGGGAGGGACGTCCTACGAGCAGTACTTC. It yields the protein CASSLAGGGTSYEQYF.

At least ten counts were recorded for this clonotype. The chain recombines TRBV6-1 with TRBJ2-7; no definite D call. The CDR3 is 14 residues long. CDR1 is MNHNS and CDR2 is SASEGT in the germline V gene. V lost 8 bases, J lost 0 bases, and 14 bases lay in between. Here the CDR3 reads CASHLEPDSYEQYF. The CDR3 bases are TGTGCCAGCCACCTAGAGCCCGACTCCTACGAGCAGTACTTC.

This clonotype was seen ten or more times. V and J are TRBV29-1 and TRBJ1-1; no reliable D call. V was shortened by 5 bases and J by 0 bases, with 13 bases between the two germline ends. The CDR3 covers 14 residues. Germline assignment: CDR1 SQVTM and CDR2 ANQGSEA. The CDR3, as DNA: TGCAGCGTTTCATCTCGGGCTATGAACACTGAAGCTTTCTTT. It is translated as CSVSSRAMNTEAFF.

This sequence joins TRBV10-3 and TRBJ2-7; 9 bases map to TRBD1. Germline CDR1 and CDR2: ENHRY and SYGVKD. This CDR3 is 15 amino acids long. Germline trimming cut 1 base from V and 3 bases from J; bases unmatched to any gene: 4. The CDR3 spells CAISEWTGASYEQYF. The CDR3, as DNA: TGTGCCATCAGTGAGTGGACAGGGGCTAGCTACGAGCAGTACTTC.

Many counts were recorded for this clonotype. The rearrangement uses TRBV6-1 and TRBJ2-4; maybe TRBD1 (6 bases). CDR1 is MNHNS and CDR2 is SASEGT in the germline V gene. The CDR3 contains 14 residues. V lost 6 bases and J 9 bases, leaving 18 bases between the germline ends. The CDR3 bases are TGTGCCAGCAGATCTGGACAGAATCAAGGCATTCAGTACTTC. As protein: CASRSGQNQGIQYF.

This clonotype showed up just once. One base away lies a much larger clone, so this may be a sequencing read error. The chain links TRBV6-4 to TRBJ2-7; a weak D match, TRBD2 (5 bases). Trimming removed 5 bases from V and 0 bases from J, with 26 bases in between. The length of the CDR3 is 19 residues. Germline V CDR1 and CDR2: MRHNA, SNTAGT. Written as DNA, the CDR3 is TGTGCCAGCAGTTGCTTTGGTAGGTCGAGAGGGTCCAGCTCCTACGAGCAGTACTTC. It is translated as CASSCFGRSRGSSSYEQYF.

The chain has TRBV10-2 and TRBJ2-5; 11 positions match TRBD1. J gave up 4 bases and V 8 bases, and 6 bases lay outside the gene matches. The CDR3 has 14 amino acids. In germline, CDR1 is WSHSY, CDR2 SAAADI. In DNA form, the CDR3 reads TGCGCCAGCGGGTGGACAGGGGGCTCAGAGACCCAGTACTTC. Protein: CASGWTGGSETQYF.

This clonotype was seen more than once but under ten times. The rearrangement links TRBV20-1 to TRBJ1-1; no clear D. The length of the CDR3 is 15 residues. Trimming pared 0 bases from V and 1 base from J, leaving 12 bases between. Germline CDR1 is DFQATT and CDR2 is SNEGSKA (reference sequence). CDR3 nucleotides: TGCAGTGCTAGAGACCCGGGGAGGTCGAACACTGAAGCTTTCTTT. Translating gives CSARDPGRSNTEAFF.